This TCR beta chain was sequenced for a study of spatial heterogeneity in lung cancer. Noted time point: blood at routine non-recurrence follow-up after resection. TCRdb used MiXCR to reprocess the 5' RACE reads, holding one entry per CDR3 protein. The data hold about 87,000 distinct CDR3 sequences, with 15% to 20% observed a single time. This CDR3 spans 14 amino acids. Trimming shortened V by 5 bases and J by 1 base, and 8 bases separated the two germline ends. From germline, CDR1 is SGHTA and CDR2 FQGNSA. The material was PBMCs, obtained at follow-up. The chain has TRBV7-2 and TRBJ2-2; D is uncertain. This sequence originates from a male donor with early-stage non-small cell lung cancer. CDR3 in DNA: TGTGCCAGCAGCCCCTATAGGAACACCGGGGAGCTGTTTTTT. This encodes CASSPYRNTGELFF. The full variable domain, rest sourced from reference TRBV7-2 and TRBJ2-2, is GAGVSQSPSNKVTEKGKDVELRCDPISGHTALYWYRQSLGQGLEFLIYFQGNSAPDKSGLPSDRFSAERTGGSVSTLTIQRTQQEDSAVYLCASSPYRNTGELFFGEGSRLTVL.